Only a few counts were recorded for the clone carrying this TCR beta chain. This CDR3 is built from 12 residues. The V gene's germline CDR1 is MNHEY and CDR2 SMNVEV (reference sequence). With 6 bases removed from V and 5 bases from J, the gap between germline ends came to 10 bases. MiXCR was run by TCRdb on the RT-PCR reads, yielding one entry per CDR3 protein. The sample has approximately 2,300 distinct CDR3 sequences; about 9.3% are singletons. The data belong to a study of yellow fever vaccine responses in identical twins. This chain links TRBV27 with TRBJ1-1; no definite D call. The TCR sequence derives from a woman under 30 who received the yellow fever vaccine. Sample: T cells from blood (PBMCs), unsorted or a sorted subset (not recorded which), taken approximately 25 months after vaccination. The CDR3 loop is CASRPSETEAFF. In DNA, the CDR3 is TGTGCCAGCAGACCGTCCGAGACTGAAGCTTTCTTT.